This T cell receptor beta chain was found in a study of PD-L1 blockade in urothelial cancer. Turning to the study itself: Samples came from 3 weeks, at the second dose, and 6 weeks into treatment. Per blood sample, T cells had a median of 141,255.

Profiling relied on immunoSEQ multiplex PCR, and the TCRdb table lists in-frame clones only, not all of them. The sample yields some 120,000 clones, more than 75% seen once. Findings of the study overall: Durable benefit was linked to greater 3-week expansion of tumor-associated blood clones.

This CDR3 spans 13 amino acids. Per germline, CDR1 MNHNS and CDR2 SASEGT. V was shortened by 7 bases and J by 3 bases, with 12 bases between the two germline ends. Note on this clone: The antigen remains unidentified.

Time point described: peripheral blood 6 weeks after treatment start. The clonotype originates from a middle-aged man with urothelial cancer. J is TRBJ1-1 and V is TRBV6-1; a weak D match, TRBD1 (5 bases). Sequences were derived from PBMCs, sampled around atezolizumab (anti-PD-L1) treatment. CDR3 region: CASTLDRDTEAFF. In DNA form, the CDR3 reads TGTGCCAGCACCCTAGACAGAGACACTGAAGCTTTCTTT.